This T cell receptor (beta chain) is drawn from a study of regulatory T cells in long-lasting Graves disease (dated by TCRdb to the early 2020s). Looking at the study overall: Newly diagnosed Graves' disease patients had taken antithyroid drugs for less than 3 months. This study used TCR sequencing and RNA sequencing of peripheral blood to compare persistent Graves' disease patients against newly diagnosed Graves' disease patients. The study took place in China and was registered as a clinical trial. TCR sequencing covered some 13 persistent and 20 or so newly diagnosed Graves' disease patients, around 35 samples in total. Summary of the overall study and its limitations: Sequencing and analysis were restricted to the TCR beta chain. The study examined only peripheral blood because the primary lesion, thyroid tissue, could not be accessed. Persistent Graves' disease patients showed lower TCR Shannon entropy and fewer highly expanded clones than newly diagnosed patients, suggesting clonal expansion. The authors acknowledged the small sample size as a limitation that may reduce accuracy. TRBV28, TRBJ1-2 and TRBJ2-5 were preferentially used in persistent disease, while TRBV20-1 and TRBJ2-1 were favored in newly diagnosed disease. A larger number of public clonotypes was shared among persistent patients (more than 2,500) than among newly diagnosed patients (around 890).

The library was built by means of multiplex PCR. Instrument used: Illumina HiSeq 4000. TCR beta libraries were built with iRepertoire HTBI primers and Arm-PCR amplification of CDR3 regions. PCR products were gel purified before sequencing. The original pipeline was this. Across samples, 60 to 80 TRBV and roughly 15 TRBJ segments were identified and used for gene usage analysis of CDR3 amino acid clonotypes. COPE and FqMerger were used to merge the filtered high-quality paired reads into contigs. Contigs were aligned with BLAST to IMGT TRBV, TRBD and TRBJ reference genes, and CDR3 was defined per IMGT. Highly expanded clones were defined as clonotypes with a frequency above 0.1%. Repertoire diversity was measured by Shannon entropy, and V-J evenness by the Gini coefficient. Clonotypes shared by more than one individual were considered public. TCRdb applied fastp at Q25 and MiXCR to the public reads, then kept only in-frame beta chains. Duplicate CDR3 protein sequences are folded into a single record with the most common DNA and genes. Clone size and V and J calls follow TCRdb, not the original study. In all, the sample holds hundreds of thousands of distinct CDR3 sequences, and roughly 15% of those were seen once. 15% to 20% of the sample is in the top ten clones.

The junction shows trimming of 6 bases on V and 0 bases on J, plus 11 bases between the germline ends. In the germline V gene, CDR1 corresponds to MDHEN and CDR2 to SYDVKM. Taken from cysteine to phenylalanine, the CDR3 has 14 residues. Only the CDR3 DNA stays, 42 bases, in frame from base 1. This clonotype appeared many times. Its recognized antigen is unknown. Base qualities are missing; no much larger clone stands one base away. The sample's time point label, in plain terms: newly diagnosed GD, antithyroid drugs for less than 3 months. RNA was extracted from PBMCs in TRIzol for both TCR sequencing and RNA sequencing. The diagnosis of Graves' disease followed American Thyroid Association guidelines. The patients came from an endocrinology department in Xi'an, China. Each patient gave approximately 10 milliliters of peripheral blood, collected in an EDTA anticoagulant tube. Ficoll Paque Plus density gradient separation was used to isolate PBMCs, and no further T cell sorting was performed. An Agilent 2100 Bioanalyzer and agarose gel were used to check RNA quality, and a NanoDrop 2000 was used to measure RNA concentration.

This same sample was also taken into another study, of T cells in Graves' hyperthyroidism and ophthalmopathy. Taken from the second paper: A patient counted as having stable Graves' hyperthyroidism if no progression to ophthalmopathy occurred over 18 months of follow-up. Hyperthyroidism patients were newly diagnosed, with disease duration under 2 months, and aged 18 to 65 years. Any patient with an uncontrolled infection, another autoimmune disease, pregnancy or lactation was excluded. Diagnoses were established on the basis of clinical symptoms, serum thyroxine and TRAb, thyroid ultrasound, and orbital computed tomography. The TCR CDR3 was subjected to a first round of RT-PCR using the HTBI primer set and the Qiagen OneStep RT-PCR kit. Blood samples also contained most of the expanded thyroid clonotypes (frequency above 0.001), which suggests that blood repertoires may reflect thyroid immune responses. A model built on a 13 V-J signature distinguished ophthalmopathy from stable hyperthyroidism, reaching around 87% sensitivity and 81% to 83% specificity in cross-validation and 80%/75% in testing. In validation, the model predicted progression to ophthalmopathy with about 71% sensitivity and 72.22% specificity, a median of approximately 6.7 months before onset. To identify TCR V-J signatures that set the groups apart, the researchers used a discovery cohort of about a hundred patients, made up of 43 with Graves' ophthalmopathy and 57 with stable Graves' hyperthyroidism. Whether ophthalmopathy could be predicted prospectively was tested in an independent validation cohort made up of 18 to 20 hyperthyroidism patients plus 17 patients who later progressed to ophthalmopathy. For training and testing, the 80 to 100 patients in the discovery cohort were randomly divided in a 7:3 ratio. In more than five Graves' hyperthyroidism patients, the study also compared T-cell repertoires from thyroid tissue with T-cell repertoires from blood. Once sampling was done, hyperthyroidism patients were given methimazole at a starting dose of 30 mg daily, whereas ophthalmopathy patients were given high-dose intravenous methylprednisolone. A second multiplex PCR round built the libraries, followed by size selection and purification. Sequencing of the libraries was done on an Illumina HiSeq2000 using paired-end 100 bp reads. SOAPnuke was used to process the raw data, throwing out any read that contained adapters or uncalled bases, had a mean Phred below 15, or lacked an exact constant-primer or identifier match. COPE v1.2.5 was used to merge the high-quality paired reads, and each unique nucleotide sequence was defined as a clonotype. MiTCR v1.1 was used to align the clonotypes against IMGT TRBV, TRBD and TRBJ reference segments. Analysis was restricted to V-J combinations with a frequency above 0.0001, which covered roughly 99% of repertoires. The TCS score was defined as F50 (clonal expansion) divided by E x V (chaos), with BLOSUM62-based TCRdist calculated between CDR3 peptides within each V-J. Welch's t-statistics and random forest reduced roughly 540 V-J features to roughly 13, which were used in a naive Bayes classifier (R e1071). No statistical method was used to fix the sample size in advance, and group allocation was not hidden from the investigators. According to the paper, TCR Vbeta CDR3 sequencing was carried out on some 130 peripheral blood samples, which came from more than 40 ophthalmopathy, around 74 hyperthyroidism and approximately 17 progressor patients.

The sequence links TRBV28 to TRBJ1-2; no D gene is confidently identified. The sequencing here drew on peripheral blood mononuclear cells (PBMCs), taken at new diagnosis, from a patient treated with antithyroid drugs. This clonotype was obtained from a woman aged 25 to 45 with Graves disease. Donor details come from another sample of the same person, matched by shared clones. The CDR3 protein is CASRNKKANYGYTF. The DNA is as follows: TGTGCCAGCAGGAACAAGAAAGCTAACTATGGCTACACCTTC.